Listed here is a single T cell receptor (beta chain). Its target is not known. This sample is drawn from a study of cytomegalovirus exposure and HLA in healthy donors. Study outcomes and limitations: Earlier analysis looked at TCR beta V segments, and most were productive about 90% or about 30% of the time. Altogether, 150 to 200 TCR beta chains were recorded as cytomegalovirus-associated.

The PCR made use of 60 Vbeta and 13 Jbeta primers. Method: immunoSEQ multiplex PCR; TCRdb's copy keeps in-frame clones and lacks some. Found here are 130,000 to 150,000 clones, roughly 80% of them singletons; the top ten hold about 6.9%. Germline V lookup: CDR1 SEHNR, CDR2 FQNEAQ (reference sequence). V gave up 5 bases and J gave up 1 base; unmatched junction bases: 12. The CDR3 spans 17 residues. The clonotype comes from a woman aged 40 to 55 in good health and CMV-seropositive. Material: PBMCs. J is TRBJ1-1 and V is TRBV7-9, with 8 bases lining up with TRBD1. CDR3 loop: CASSPTWTGFGNTEAFF. In DNA, the CDR3 is TGTGCCAGCAGCCCAACCTGGACAGGGTTCGGGAACACTGAAGCTTTCTTT.